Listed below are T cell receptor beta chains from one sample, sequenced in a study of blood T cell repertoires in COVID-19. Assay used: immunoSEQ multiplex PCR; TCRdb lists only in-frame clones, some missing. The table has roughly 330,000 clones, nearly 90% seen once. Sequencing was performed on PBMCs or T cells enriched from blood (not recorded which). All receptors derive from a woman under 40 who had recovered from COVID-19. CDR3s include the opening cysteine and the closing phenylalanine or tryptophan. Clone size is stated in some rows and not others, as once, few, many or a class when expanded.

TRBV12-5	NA	CASGLVMGGRNSQPQHF
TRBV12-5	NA	CASGTDRPNSPLHF
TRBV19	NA	CASNNRVADTQYF
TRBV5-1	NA	CASSFLGDAGNTIYF
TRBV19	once	CASSDGGGGNTIYF
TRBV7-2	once	CASSLQAGPQQFF
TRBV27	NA	CASSYQGMNTEAFF
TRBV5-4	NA	CASSLAGTGQETQYF
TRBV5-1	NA	CASSSSGGAYEQYF
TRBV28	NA	CASRSIPDTQYF
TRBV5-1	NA	CASSPQGLYGYTF
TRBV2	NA	CASRIQGPSYEQYF
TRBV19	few	CASSSSGGYTF
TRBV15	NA	CATSSDRGTAYEQYF
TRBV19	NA	CASSLQNPTDTQYF
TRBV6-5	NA	CASSYASGVSETQYF
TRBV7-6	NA	CASSSGTKGNSPLHF
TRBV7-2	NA	CASSELAGGLTDTQYF
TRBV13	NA	CASSPGLAGVNEQFF
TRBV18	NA	CASSPNTADSPLHF
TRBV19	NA	CASSIHGKDNEKLFF
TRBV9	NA	CASSPRISGNTIYF
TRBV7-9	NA	CAGLGLLNTEAFF
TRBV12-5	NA	CASGRTGGYGYTF
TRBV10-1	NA	CASSDGDSNSPLHF
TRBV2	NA	CASSEQGPSYEQYF
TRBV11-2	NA	CASSLAGTKTEAFF
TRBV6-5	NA	CASRPSGAQTEAFF
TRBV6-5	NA	CASSSATGGNTEAFF
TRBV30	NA	CAWSDNRVSQPQHF
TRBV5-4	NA	CASSAGTTYNSPLHF
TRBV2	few	CASSDGTPPGAFF
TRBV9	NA	CASSARGSYEQYF
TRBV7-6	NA	CASSSYLAGGSYNEQFF
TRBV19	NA	CASTKQGFDTEAFF
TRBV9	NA	CASSVTGDSGNTIYF
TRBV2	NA	CASSEQGRNQPQHF
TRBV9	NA	CASSVVGSGQLFSGANVLTF
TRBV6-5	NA	CASSQTGFSYNEQFF
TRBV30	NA	CAWRTGANTEAFF
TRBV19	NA	CASSMAALQETQYF
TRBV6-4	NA	CASNPSCVGTEKDTQYF
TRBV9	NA	CASSGAGAYEQYF
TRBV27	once	CASSPGSGVSYEQYF
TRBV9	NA	CASSVGQDSNQPQHF
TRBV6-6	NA	CASSDYIANYGYTF
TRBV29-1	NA	CSVGGTATNEKLFF
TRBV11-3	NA	CASSPRQGALDEQFF
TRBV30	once	CAWSSPRGYGYTF
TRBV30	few	CAWSVGGEQPQHF
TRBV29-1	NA	CSARSGANVLTF
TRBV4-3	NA	CASSQDKTAEAFF
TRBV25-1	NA	CASSETGQHNSPLHF